The rows below give T cell receptor beta chains drawn from one sample of a study of blood T cell repertoires in COVID-19. Clones were read by immunoSEQ multiplex PCR, and TCRdb kept only the in-frame ones, dropping some. Here the sample spans approximately 70,000 clones, roughly four fifths being singletons. Sequencing was carried out using peripheral blood. Receptors were obtained from a woman aged 80 or older with acute or convalescent COVID-19. Both conserved end residues are part of each CDR3. D genes are given only for firm matches. Only some rows state a clone size, as once, few, many or a class for expanded clones.

v_call	cdr3_length	d_call	j_call	clone_size	cdr3_nt	cdr3_aa
TRBV7-6	17	TRBD1	TRBJ1-6	few	TGTGCCAGCAGCTCTAGGGGGAGCGGACAGGGTAGATCACCCCTCCACTTT	CASSSRGSGQGRSPLHF
TRBV12-3/TRBV12-4	13	TRBD1	TRBJ1-2	.	TGTGCCAGCAGTCTCGGACAGGACTCGGGCTACACCTTC	CASSLGQDSGYTF
TRBV5-6	15	TRBD2	TRBJ2-4	few	TGTGCCAGCAGCCAAACCGGGACTAACAAAAACATTCAGTACTTC	CASSQTGTNKNIQYF
TRBV7-9	14	.	TRBJ1-6	once	TGTGCCAGCAGCTTAGACACAAATAATTCACCCCTCCACTTT	CASSLDTNNSPLHF
TRBV14	14	TRBD1	TRBJ1-2	.	TGTGCCAGCAGCCAAGCTAGACAGGGCGACGGCTACACCTTC	CASSQARQGDGYTF
TRBV30	16	TRBD2	TRBJ2-1	.	TGTGCCTGGACCGGGGGACTAGCGAGCTCCTACAATGAGCAGTTCTTC	CAWTGGLASSYNEQFF
TRBV29-1	14	.	TRBJ1-5	.	TGCAGCGTTGAAGATTCGGGGGACAATCAGCCCCAGCATTTT	CSVEDSGDNQPQHF
TRBV7-2	15	TRBD2	TRBJ2-2	.	TGTGCCAGCAGCTTAACCGGGGGGTCCACCGGGGAGCTGTTTTTT	CASSLTGGSTGELFF
TRBV27	13	.	TRBJ1-2	once	TGTGCCAGCAGTTTTCGGGGAATGGATGGCTACACCTTC	CASSFRGMDGYTF
TRBV5-6	13	TRBD2	TRBJ2-1	.	TGTGCCAGCACCGGGACTAGCGGGGGGACGCAGTTCTTC	CASTGTSGGTQFF
TRBV4-1	17	TRBD1	TRBJ1-5	.	TGCGCCAGCAGCCGAGGGGAGCCCGGGACAGGGTATCAGCCCCAGCATTTT	CASSRGEPGTGYQPQHF
TRBV24-1	15	TRBD1	TRBJ2-5	.	TGTGCCACCAGTGATTCTGGGACAGGGGGGGTGACCCAGTACTTC	CATSDSGTGGVTQYF
TRBV30	14	.	TRBJ1-3	.	TGTGCCTGGGCAACGGGGGGTGACGGAAACACCATATATTTT	CAWATGGDGNTIYF
TRBV7-8	16	TRBD1	TRBJ1-6	.	TGTGCCAGCAGCTTCTATGGACAGGGGGGAAATTCACCCCTCCACTTT	CASSFYGQGGNSPLHF
TRBV11-2	15	.	TRBJ2-3	.	TGTGCCAGCAGCTTAGATCCCGGGGAAACAGATACGCAGTATTTT	CASSLDPGETDTQYF
TRBV10-3	15	TRBD2	TRBJ2-3	.	TGTGCCATCAGTGAGGCTAGCGGGGAGTCAGATACGCAGTATTTT	CAISEASGESDTQYF
TRBV10-2	14	.	TRBJ1-1	.	TGCGCCAGCAGTGAGGATCAGAAGAACACTGAAGCTTTCTTT	CASSEDQKNTEAFF
TRBV3-1/TRBV3-2	13	.	TRBJ2-3	.	TGTGCCAGCAGTCGACAGGGCACAGATACGCAGTATTTT	CASSRQGTDTQYF
TRBV27	15	TRBD1	TRBJ2-3	.	TGTGCCAGCAGTATGCGGACAGGGCGCACAGATACGCAGTATTTT	CASSMRTGRTDTQYF
TRBV14	15	.	TRBJ1-4	few	TGTGCCAGCAGCCCCTTCCGGGGGGCTAATGAAAAACTGTTTTTT	CASSPFRGANEKLFF
TRBV25-1	16	TRBD2	TRBJ2-5	.	TGTGCCAGCAGCCATATTCGGGGGGTCCTCCAAGAGACCCAGTACTTC	CASSHIRGVLQETQYF
TRBV7-8	13	TRBD1	TRBJ1-1	.	TGTGCCAGCAGCTTTTCCCGGACAGGGGTAACTTTCTTT	CASSFSRTGVTFF
TRBV5-6	14	TRBD1	TRBJ2-5	.	TGTGCCAGCAGCGCACAGGGGCCCCAAGAGACCCAGTACTTC	CASSAQGPQETQYF
TRBV15	16	TRBD2	TRBJ2-5	.	TGTGCCACCAGCAGAGGCGGGACTAGCGGTGGAGAGACCCAGTACTTC	CATSRGGTSGGETQYF
TRBV3-1/TRBV3-2	15	TRBD2	TRBJ2-3	.	TGTGCCAGCAGCCCTTTAGCGGGGAGCACAGATACGCAGTATTTT	CASSPLAGSTDTQYF
TRBV29-1	13	TRBD1	TRBJ2-3	.	TGCAGCGTTGGACAGGGGGTGACAGATACGCAGTATTTT	CSVGQGVTDTQYF
TRBV14	15	.	TRBJ2-7	.	TGTGCCAGCAGTCGCCCTGGACAGCAACTGTACGAGCAGTACTTC	CASSRPGQQLYEQYF
TRBV19	15	.	TRBJ2-2	.	TGTGCCAGTAGTGTGGAACTAATGAACACCGGGGAGCTGTTTTTT	CASSVELMNTGELFF
TRBV19	13	.	TRBJ1-1	once	TGTGCCAGTAGTCTGACAGGGAACACTGAAGCTTTCTTT	CASSLTGNTEAFF
TRBV10-3	15	TRBD1	TRBJ1-1	few	TGTGCCATCGGCTTAGGGACAGGGTCCCACACTGAAGCTTTCTTT	CAIGLGTGSHTEAFF
TRBV6-5	12	TRBD1	TRBJ2-7	.	TGTGCCAGCAGCCGTACAGGGGTCGAGCAGTACTTC	CASSRTGVEQYF
TRBV7-8	14	TRBD1	TRBJ1-1	.	TGTGCCAGCAGCTTAGGGGACAGGAACACTGAAGCTTTCTTT	CASSLGDRNTEAFF
TRBV9	16	.	TRBJ1-1	.	TGTGCCAGCAGCGTAGCGATACAGGCAACGGACACTGAAGCTTTCTTT	CASSVAIQATDTEAFF
TRBV19	13	TRBD1	TRBJ1-6	.	TGTGCCAGCGGGGACAGGGTCAATTCACCCCTCCACTTT	CASGDRVNSPLHF
TRBV10-3	12	TRBD1	TRBJ1-2	.	TGTGCCCATCGTGGGACAGACTATGGCTACACCTTC	CAHRGTDYGYTF
TRBV5-1	18	.	TRBJ1-2	.	TGCGCCAGCAGCCCCCGTACTGAGTCAGGGCTGAAGAGCTATGGCTACACCTTC	CASSPRTESGLKSYGYTF
TRBV19	16	.	TRBJ1-6	once	TGTGCCAGTAGTATAGATGCGGGGGCCCTAAATTCACCCCTCCACTTT	CASSIDAGALNSPLHF